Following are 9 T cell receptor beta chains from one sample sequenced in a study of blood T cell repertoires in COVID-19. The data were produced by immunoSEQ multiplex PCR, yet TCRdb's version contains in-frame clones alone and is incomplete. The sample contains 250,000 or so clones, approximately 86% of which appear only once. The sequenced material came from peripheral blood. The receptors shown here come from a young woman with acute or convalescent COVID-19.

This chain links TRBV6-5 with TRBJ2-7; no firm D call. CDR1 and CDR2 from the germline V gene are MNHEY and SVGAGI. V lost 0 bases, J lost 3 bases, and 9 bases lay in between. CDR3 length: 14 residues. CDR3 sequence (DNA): TGTGCCAGCAGTTACTCGGCCAGATTCTACGAGCAGTACTTC. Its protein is CASSYSARFYEQYF.

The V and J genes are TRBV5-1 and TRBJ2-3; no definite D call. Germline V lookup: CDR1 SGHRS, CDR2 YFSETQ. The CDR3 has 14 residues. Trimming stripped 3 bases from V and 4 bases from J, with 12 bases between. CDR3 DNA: TGCGCCAGCAGCTCGCCTGGTGGCCCAGATACGCAGTATTTT. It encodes CASSSPGGPDTQYF.

The CDR3 sequence is CASSSQGRVQETQYF. CDR3 DNA sequence: TGTGCCAGCAGCTCCCAGGGCCGGGTCCAAGAGACCCAGTACTTC. The chain employs TRBV11-3 and TRBJ2-5, with a tentative D call TRBD1 (5 bases). Germline loops: CDR1 SGHNT, CDR2 YENEEA. This CDR3 has 15 amino acids. V was pared by 4 bases and J by 1 base, with 13 bases between.

The CDR3 loop is CASSPGGSNTGELFF. CDR3 in DNA: TGTGCCAGCAGCCCAGGGGGCTCAAACACCGGGGAGCTGTTTTTT. The chain has TRBV9 and TRBJ2-2; 8 positions match TRBD1. The junction had 4 bases not matched to a gene; V was cut back by 4 bases and J by 2 bases. Per germline, CDR1 SGDLS and CDR2 YYNGEE. The CDR3 sequence is 15 residues long.

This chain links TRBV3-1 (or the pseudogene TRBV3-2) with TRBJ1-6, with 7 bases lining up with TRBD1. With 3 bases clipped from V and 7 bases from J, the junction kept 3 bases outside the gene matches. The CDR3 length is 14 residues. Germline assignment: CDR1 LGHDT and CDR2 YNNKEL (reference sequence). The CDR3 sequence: CASSHGQENSPLHF. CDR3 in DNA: TGTGCCAGCAGCCACGGACAGGAGAATTCACCCCTCCACTTT.

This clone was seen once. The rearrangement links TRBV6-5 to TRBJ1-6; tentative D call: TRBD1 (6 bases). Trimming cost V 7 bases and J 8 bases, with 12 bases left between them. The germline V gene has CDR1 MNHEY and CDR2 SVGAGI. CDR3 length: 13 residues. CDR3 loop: CASTQGRDSPLHF. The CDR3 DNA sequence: TGTGCCAGCACCCAGGGGAGGGATTCACCCCTCCACTTT.

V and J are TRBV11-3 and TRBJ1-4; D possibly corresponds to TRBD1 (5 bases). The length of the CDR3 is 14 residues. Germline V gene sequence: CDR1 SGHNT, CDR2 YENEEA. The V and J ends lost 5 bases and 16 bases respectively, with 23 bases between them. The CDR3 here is CASSNLGGEAPQFF. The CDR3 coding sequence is TGTGCCAGCAGCAATCTGGGGGGTGAGGCCCCGCAGTTTTTT.

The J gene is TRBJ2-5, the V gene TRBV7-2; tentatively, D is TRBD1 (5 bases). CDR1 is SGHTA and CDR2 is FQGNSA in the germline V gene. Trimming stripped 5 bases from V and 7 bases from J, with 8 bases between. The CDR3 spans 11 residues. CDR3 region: CASSQGVTQYF. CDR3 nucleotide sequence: TGTGCCAGCAGCCAAGGGGTGACCCAGTACTTC. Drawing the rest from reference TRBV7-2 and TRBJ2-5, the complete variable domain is GAGVSQSPSNKVTEKGKDVELRCDPISGHTALYWYRQSLGQGLEFLIYFQGNSAPDKSGLPSDRFSAERTGGSVSTLTIQRTQQEDSAVYLCASSQGVTQYFGPGTRLLVL.

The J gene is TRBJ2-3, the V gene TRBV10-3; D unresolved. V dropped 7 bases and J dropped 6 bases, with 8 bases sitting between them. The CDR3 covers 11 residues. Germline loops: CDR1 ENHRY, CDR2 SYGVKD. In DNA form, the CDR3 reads TGTGCCATCACCCCCGGGGATACGCAGTATTTT. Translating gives CAITPGDTQYF.